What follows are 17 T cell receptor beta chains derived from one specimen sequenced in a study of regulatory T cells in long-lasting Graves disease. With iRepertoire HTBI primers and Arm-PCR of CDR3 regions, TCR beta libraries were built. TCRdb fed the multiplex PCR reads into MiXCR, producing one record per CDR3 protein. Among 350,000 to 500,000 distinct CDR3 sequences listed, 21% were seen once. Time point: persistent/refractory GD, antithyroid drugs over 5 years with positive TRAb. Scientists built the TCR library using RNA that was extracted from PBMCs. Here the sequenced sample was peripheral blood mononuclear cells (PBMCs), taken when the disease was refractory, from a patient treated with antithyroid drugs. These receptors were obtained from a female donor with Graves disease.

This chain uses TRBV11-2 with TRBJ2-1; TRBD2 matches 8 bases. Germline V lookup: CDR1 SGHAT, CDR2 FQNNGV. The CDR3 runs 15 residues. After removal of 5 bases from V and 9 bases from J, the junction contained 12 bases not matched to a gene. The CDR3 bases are TGTGCCAGCAGCCGGGGGGGAGCGGGAGTACCTGAGCAGTTCTTC. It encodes CASSRGGAGVPEQFF.

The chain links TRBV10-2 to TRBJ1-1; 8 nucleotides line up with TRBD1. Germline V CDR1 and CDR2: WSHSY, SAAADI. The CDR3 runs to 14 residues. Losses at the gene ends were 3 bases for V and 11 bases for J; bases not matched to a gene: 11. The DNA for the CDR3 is TGCGCCAGCAGTGATGGGGGGCAGGGGGCGTTGGCTTTCTTT. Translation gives CASSDGGQGALAFF.

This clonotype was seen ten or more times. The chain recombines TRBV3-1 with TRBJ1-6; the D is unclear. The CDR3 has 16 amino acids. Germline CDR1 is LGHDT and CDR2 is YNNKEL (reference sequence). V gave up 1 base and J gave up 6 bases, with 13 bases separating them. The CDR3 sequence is CASSQVGREINSPLHF. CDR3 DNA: TGTGCCAGCAGCCAAGTCGGGAGAGAGATTAATTCACCCCTCCACTTT.

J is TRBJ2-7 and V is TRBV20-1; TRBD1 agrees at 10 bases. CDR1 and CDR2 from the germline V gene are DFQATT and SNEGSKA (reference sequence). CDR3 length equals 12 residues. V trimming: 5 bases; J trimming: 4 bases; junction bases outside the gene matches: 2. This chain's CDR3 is CSAGDRGYEQYF. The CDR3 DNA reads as TGCAGTGCTGGGGACAGGGGTTACGAGCAGTACTTC.

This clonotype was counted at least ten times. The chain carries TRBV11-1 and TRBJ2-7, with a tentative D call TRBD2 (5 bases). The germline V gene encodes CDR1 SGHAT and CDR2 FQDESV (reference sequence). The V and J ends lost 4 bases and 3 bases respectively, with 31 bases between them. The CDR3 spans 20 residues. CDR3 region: CASSSLDGVGRKRILYEQYF. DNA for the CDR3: TGTGCCAGCAGCTCGTTAGACGGGGTAGGAAGAAAGCGGATTCTCTACGAGCAGTACTTC.

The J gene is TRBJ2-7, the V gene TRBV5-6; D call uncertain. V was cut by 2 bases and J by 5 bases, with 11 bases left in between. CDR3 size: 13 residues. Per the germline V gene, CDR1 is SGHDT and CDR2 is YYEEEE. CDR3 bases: TGTGCCAGCAGCTTCGGTAGAGATGACGAGCAGTACTTC. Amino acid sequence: CASSFGRDDEQYF.

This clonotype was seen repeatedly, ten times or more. The CDR3 loop is CASSLLQNYGYTF. The CDR3 DNA follows: TGTGCCAGCAGTTTATTACAGAACTATGGCTACACCTTC. V and J are TRBV12-3 or TRBV12-4 and TRBJ1-2; D remains ambiguous. The CDR3 sequence is 13 residues long. Trimming removed 2 bases at V and 2 bases at J, with 6 bases between.

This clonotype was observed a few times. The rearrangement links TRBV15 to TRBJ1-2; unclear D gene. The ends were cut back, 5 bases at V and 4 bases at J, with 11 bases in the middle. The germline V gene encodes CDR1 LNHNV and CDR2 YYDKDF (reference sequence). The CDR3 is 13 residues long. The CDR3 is CATSAREAYGYTF. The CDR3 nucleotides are TGTGCCACCAGCGCCCGGGAGGCCTATGGCTACACCTTC.

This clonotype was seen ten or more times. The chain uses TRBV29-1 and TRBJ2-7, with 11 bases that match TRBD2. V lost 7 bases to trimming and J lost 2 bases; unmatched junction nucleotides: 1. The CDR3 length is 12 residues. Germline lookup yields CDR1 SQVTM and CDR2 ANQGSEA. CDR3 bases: TGCAGCGGACTAGCGGGACCCTACGAGCAGTACTTC. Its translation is CSGLAGPYEQYF.

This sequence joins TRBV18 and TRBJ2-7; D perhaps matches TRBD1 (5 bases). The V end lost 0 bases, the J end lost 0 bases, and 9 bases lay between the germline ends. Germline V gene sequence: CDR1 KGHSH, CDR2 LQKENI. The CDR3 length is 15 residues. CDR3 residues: CASSPPAGLSYEQYF. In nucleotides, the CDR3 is TGTGCCAGCTCACCACCGGCAGGGCTCTCCTACGAGCAGTACTTC.

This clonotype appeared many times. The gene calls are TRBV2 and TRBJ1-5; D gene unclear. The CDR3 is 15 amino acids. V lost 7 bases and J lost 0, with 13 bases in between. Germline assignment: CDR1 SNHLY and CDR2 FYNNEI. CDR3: CASTEEPYSNQPQHF. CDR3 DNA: TGTGCCAGCACTGAGGAGCCTTATAGCAATCAGCCCCAGCATTTT.

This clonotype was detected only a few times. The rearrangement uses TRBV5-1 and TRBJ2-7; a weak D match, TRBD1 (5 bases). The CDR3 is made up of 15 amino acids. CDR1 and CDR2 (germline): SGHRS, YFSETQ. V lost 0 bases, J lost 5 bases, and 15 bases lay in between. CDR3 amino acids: CASSLGVGAVNEQYF. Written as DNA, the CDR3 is TGCGCCAGCAGCTTGGGAGTTGGGGCAGTCAACGAGCAGTACTTC.

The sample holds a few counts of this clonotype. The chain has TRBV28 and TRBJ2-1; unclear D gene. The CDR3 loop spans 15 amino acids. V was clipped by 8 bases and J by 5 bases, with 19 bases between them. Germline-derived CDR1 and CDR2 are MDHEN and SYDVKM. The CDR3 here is CASSGRAVSDNEQFF. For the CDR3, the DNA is TGTGCCAGCTCGGGTCGGGCGGTTTCAGACAATGAGCAGTTCTTC.

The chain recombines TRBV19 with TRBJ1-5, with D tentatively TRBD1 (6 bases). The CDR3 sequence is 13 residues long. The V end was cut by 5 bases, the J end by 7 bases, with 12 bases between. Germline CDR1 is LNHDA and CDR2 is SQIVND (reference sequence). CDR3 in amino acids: CASSSYREQPQHF. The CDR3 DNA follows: TGTGCCAGTAGTTCCTACAGGGAACAGCCCCAGCATTTT.

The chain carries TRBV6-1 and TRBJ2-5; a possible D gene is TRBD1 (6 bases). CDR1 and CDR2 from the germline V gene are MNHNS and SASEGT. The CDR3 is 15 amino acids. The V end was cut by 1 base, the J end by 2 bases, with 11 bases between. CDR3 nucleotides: TGTGCCAGCAGTGAAGGGGGGACACTTCAAGAGACCCAGTACTTC. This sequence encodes CASSEGGTLQETQYF.

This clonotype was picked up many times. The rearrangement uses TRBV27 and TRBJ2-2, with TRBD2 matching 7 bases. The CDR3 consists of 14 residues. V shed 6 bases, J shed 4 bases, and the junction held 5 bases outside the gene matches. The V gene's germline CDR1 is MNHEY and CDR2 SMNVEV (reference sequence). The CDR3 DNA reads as TGTGCCAGCAGGAACCTAGCGGTCACCGGGGAGCTGTTTTTT. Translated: CASRNLAVTGELFF.

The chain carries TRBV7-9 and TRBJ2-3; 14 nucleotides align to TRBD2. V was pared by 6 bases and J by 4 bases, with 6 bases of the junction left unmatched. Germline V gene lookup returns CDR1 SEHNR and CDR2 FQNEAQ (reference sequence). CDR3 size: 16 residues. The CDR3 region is CASRGLAGVSPDTQYF. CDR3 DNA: TGTGCCAGCAGGGGACTAGCGGGAGTTTCGCCAGATACGCAGTATTTT.